This T cell receptor beta chain was sequenced for a study of T cell changes during pregnancy in multiple sclerosis. J lost 4 bases, V lost 4 bases, and 8 bases had no gene match. Germline V gives CDR1 SGDLS, CDR2 YYNGEE. This CDR3 contains 15 residues. The assay was immunoSEQ multiplex PCR, and TCRdb's table has in-frame clones only and misses some. The sample holds some 66,000 clones, more than 85% seen once. This TCR derives from a female donor with multiple sclerosis, enrolled in a pregnancy study. Sequencing was performed on CD8+ T cells from peripheral blood mononuclear cells, taken before pregnancy. The J gene is TRBJ2-1, the V gene TRBV9, with TRBD2 identical over 7 bases. The CDR3: CASSPPPGGYNEQFF. The CDR3 DNA follows: TGTGCCAGCAGCCCCCCCCCGGGGGGTTACAATGAGCAGTTCTTC.